The 15 T cell receptor beta chains below all came from one sample that was sequenced in a study of T cell changes during pregnancy in multiple sclerosis. The repertoire was sequenced with immunoSEQ multiplex PCR; TCRdb's copy has only in-frame clones and lacks some. The table records 80,000 to 100,000 clones, about 94% of them present only once. The sample consisted of peripheral blood, taken after pregnancy. The origin of the receptors is a female donor with multiple sclerosis, enrolled in a pregnancy study.

The CDR3 loop is CASSISFGGVGNIQYF. In DNA, the CDR3 is TGTGCCAGTAGTATTAGTTTCGGCGGGGTGGGGAACATTCAGTACTTC. This chain joins TRBV19 and TRBJ2-4; D possibly corresponds to TRBD2 (6 bases). The CDR3 consists of 16 residues. The V and J ends lost 3 bases and 7 bases respectively, with 19 bases between them. Germline CDR1 is LNHDA and CDR2 is SQIVND (reference sequence).

The J gene is TRBJ2-3, the V gene TRBV4-3, with 11 bases identical to TRBD2. Germline V CDR1 and CDR2: LGHNA, YSLEER. The CDR3 is 14 residues long. The trim removed 8 bases at V and 3 bases at J, leaving 4 bases unmatched. CDR3 nucleotide sequence: TGCGCCAGCCCACTAGCGGGAGTTACAGATACGCAGTATTTT. Its protein product is CASPLAGVTDTQYF.

V gene TRBV19 combines with J gene TRBJ1-2; the D gene is possibly TRBD1 (5 bases). Per the germline V gene, CDR1 is LNHDA and CDR2 is SQIVND (reference sequence). The CDR3 sequence is 15 residues long. Trimming took 4 bases from V and 5 from J, leaving 17 bases between them. CDR3 coding DNA: TGTGCCAGTAGTACCCCTCGATGGGGGGAATATGGCTACACCTTC. As protein: CASSTPRWGEYGYTF.

The chain is built from TRBV4-1 and TRBJ2-3; D not resolved. CDR1 and CDR2 from the germline V gene are MGHRA and YSYEKL. V was trimmed by 6 bases and J by 2 bases, leaving 15 bases between them. The CDR3 covers 15 residues. The CDR3 DNA reads TGCGCCAGCAGGACAACTCGATCTACCACAGATACGCAGTATTTT. Translation: CASRTTRSTTDTQYF.

This sequence joins TRBV27 and TRBJ2-2; D is possibly TRBD2 (5 bases). V was clipped by 1 base and J by 1 base, with 13 bases between them. CDR1 is MNHEY, CDR2 SMNVEV, per germline (reference sequence). The CDR3 is made up of 17 amino acids. The CDR3 protein is CASSLYPFAGNTGELFF. CDR3 DNA: TGTGCCAGCAGTTTATACCCCTTTGCGGGGAACACCGGGGAGCTGTTTTTT.

The chain joins TRBV7-3 to TRBJ2-3; D possibly corresponds to TRBD2 (5 bases). The CDR3 has 15 amino acids. Germline assignment: CDR1 SGHTA and CDR2 FQGTGA. V lost 5 bases, J lost 4 bases, and 16 bases lay in between. The CDR3 protein is CASSPTGGFADTQYF. The CDR3 nucleotides are TGTGCCAGCAGCCCTACCGGAGGATTTGCAGATACGCAGTATTTT.

V usage is TRBV27 and J usage is TRBJ2-1; 7 bases are shared with TRBD1. Germline V gives CDR1 MNHEY, CDR2 SMNVEV (reference sequence). Unmatched junction bases numbered 10, after V lost 6 bases and J lost 2 bases. The CDR3 has 16 residues. The CDR3 DNA is TGTGCCAGCAGACTTTTCCGGGACAGCCCCTACAATGAGCAGTTCTTC. It translates to CASRLFRDSPYNEQFF.

This clone was counted once. The chain carries TRBV5-1 and TRBJ2-3; TRBD1 aligns across 8 bases. This CDR3 contains 14 residues. CDR1 and CDR2 (germline): SGHRS, YFSETQ. The trim removed 5 bases at V and 3 bases at J, leaving 5 bases unmatched. The CDR3 sequence is CASSQGTGTDTQYF. CDR3 sequence (DNA): TGCGCCAGCAGTCAGGGGACAGGAACAGATACGCAGTATTTT.

CDR3 DNA: TGCGCCAGCACTTCAGACCCGGGGGACTACGAGCAGTACTTC. As protein: CASTSDPGDYEQYF. The chain is built from TRBV4-1 and TRBJ2-7, with D maybe TRBD2 (6 bases). Germline V gives CDR1 MGHRA, CDR2 YSYEKL. The CDR3 runs to 14 residues. The V end lost 7 bases, the J end lost 3 bases, and 16 bases lay between the germline ends.

This clone was detected only once. The DNA of the CDR3 is TGTGCCAGCAGCTTATCGCTAGCGGGAGGTGAGCAGTTCTTC. This codes for CASSLSLAGGEQFF. V gene TRBV7-8 combines with J gene TRBJ2-1, with TRBD2 matching over 11 bases. The length of the CDR3 is 14 residues. Trimming at V came to 2 bases and at J to 9 bases, leaving 3 bases not matched to a gene. CDR1 and CDR2 from the germline V gene are SGHVS and FQNEAQ.

The V call is TRBV27, the J call TRBJ2-7, with 11 nucleotides matching TRBD2. The CDR3 is made up of 16 amino acids. CDR1 and CDR2 from the germline V gene are MNHEY and SMNVEV (reference sequence). V lost 7 bases to trimming and J lost 1 base; unmatched junction nucleotides: 9. The CDR3 sequence: CASKELAGVWSYEQYF. The CDR3 DNA reads TGTGCCAGCAAGGAACTAGCGGGAGTTTGGTCCTACGAGCAGTACTTC.

This clone was observed a single time. The rearrangement joins TRBV10-2 to TRBJ2-7; 13 bases match TRBD2. The CDR3 spans 15 residues. V lost 8 bases and J lost 2; bases outside the gene matches: 6. Germline loops: CDR1 WSHSY, CDR2 SAAADI. The CDR3 DNA sequence: TGCGCCAGCGGGACGGGGACTAGCGGGGCCTACGAGCAGTACTTC. Its translation: CASGTGTSGAYEQYF.

This clone was counted once. V gene TRBV2 combines with J gene TRBJ2-7; 7 bases are shared with TRBD2. J was trimmed by 0 bases and V by 9 bases; bases with no gene match: 8. CDR3 length: 14 amino acids. CDR1 SNHLY and CDR2 FYNNEI come from the germline V gene. In DNA form, the CDR3 reads TGTGCCAGGGGGAGGAGCGGGGCCTCCTACGAGCAGTACTTC. It codes for CARGRSGASYEQYF.

The CDR3 region has the DNA TGCGCCAGCAGCCCAGGCCATGGGGGAGGGCCGGGAAACGAGCAGTTCTTC. Its translation: CASSPGHGGGPGNEQFF. The J gene is TRBJ2-1, the V gene TRBV4-1; 7 bases are shared with TRBD2. Trimming took 4 bases from V and 10 from J; bases not matched to a gene: 19. The length of the CDR3 is 17 residues. Germline loops: CDR1 MGHRA, CDR2 YSYEKL.

The chain has TRBV14 and TRBJ2-1, with 9 bases that match TRBD2. Germline loops: CDR1 SGHDN, CDR2 FVKESK. V was clipped by 0 bases and J by 10 bases; unmatched bases: 19. This CDR3 contains 19 residues. The CDR3 DNA reads TGTGCCAGCAGCCAAGATTTGATGGATGAGCGGGAGGCCGGAGAGGAGCAGTTCTTC. This encodes CASSQDLMDEREAGEEQFF.